These 3 T cell receptor beta chains were sequenced from one sample in a study of T cell repertoires in cytomegalovirus infection. TCRdb itself ran the reads through MiXCR, one entry per CDR3 protein. This repertoire shows 150,000 to 200,000 distinct CDR3 sequences, roughly an eighth found once; its top ten account for around 27%. The specimen sequenced was PBMCs. The receptors come from a human donor in good health (CMV status not recorded). Some clones in this sample may be carry-over from other donors' samples.

This clonotype was observed a few times. The rearrangement joins TRBV29-1 to TRBJ1-5, with D hard to call. CDR1 and CDR2 (germline): SQVTM, ANQGSEA. Trimming shortened V by 6 bases and J by 0 bases, and 6 bases separated the two germline ends. CDR3 length: 12 amino acids. DNA of the CDR3: TGCAGCGTCAGGACTAGCAATCAGCCCCAGCATTTT. The encoded protein is CSVRTSNQPQHF.

The V call is TRBV10-3, the J call TRBJ1-6; no reliable D call. V lost 10 bases and J lost 6, with 13 bases in between. The CDR3 sequence is 13 residues long. Germline loops: CDR1 ENHRY, CDR2 SYGVKD. CDR3 in DNA: TGTGCCACCTCGACAAGCAGTAATTCACCCCTCCACTTT. This codes for CATSTSSNSPLHF.

In its sample, this clonotype was seen many times. V usage is TRBV7-2 and J usage is TRBJ1-2; unclear D gene. This CDR3 spans 13 amino acids. V lost 1 base, J lost 8 bases, and 11 bases lay in between. Germline-derived CDR1 and CDR2 are SGHTA and FQGNSA. The DNA for the CDR3 is TGTGCCAGCAGCTTAGTCTTTGGAGGCGGCTACACCTTC. This translates into CASSLVFGGGYTF.